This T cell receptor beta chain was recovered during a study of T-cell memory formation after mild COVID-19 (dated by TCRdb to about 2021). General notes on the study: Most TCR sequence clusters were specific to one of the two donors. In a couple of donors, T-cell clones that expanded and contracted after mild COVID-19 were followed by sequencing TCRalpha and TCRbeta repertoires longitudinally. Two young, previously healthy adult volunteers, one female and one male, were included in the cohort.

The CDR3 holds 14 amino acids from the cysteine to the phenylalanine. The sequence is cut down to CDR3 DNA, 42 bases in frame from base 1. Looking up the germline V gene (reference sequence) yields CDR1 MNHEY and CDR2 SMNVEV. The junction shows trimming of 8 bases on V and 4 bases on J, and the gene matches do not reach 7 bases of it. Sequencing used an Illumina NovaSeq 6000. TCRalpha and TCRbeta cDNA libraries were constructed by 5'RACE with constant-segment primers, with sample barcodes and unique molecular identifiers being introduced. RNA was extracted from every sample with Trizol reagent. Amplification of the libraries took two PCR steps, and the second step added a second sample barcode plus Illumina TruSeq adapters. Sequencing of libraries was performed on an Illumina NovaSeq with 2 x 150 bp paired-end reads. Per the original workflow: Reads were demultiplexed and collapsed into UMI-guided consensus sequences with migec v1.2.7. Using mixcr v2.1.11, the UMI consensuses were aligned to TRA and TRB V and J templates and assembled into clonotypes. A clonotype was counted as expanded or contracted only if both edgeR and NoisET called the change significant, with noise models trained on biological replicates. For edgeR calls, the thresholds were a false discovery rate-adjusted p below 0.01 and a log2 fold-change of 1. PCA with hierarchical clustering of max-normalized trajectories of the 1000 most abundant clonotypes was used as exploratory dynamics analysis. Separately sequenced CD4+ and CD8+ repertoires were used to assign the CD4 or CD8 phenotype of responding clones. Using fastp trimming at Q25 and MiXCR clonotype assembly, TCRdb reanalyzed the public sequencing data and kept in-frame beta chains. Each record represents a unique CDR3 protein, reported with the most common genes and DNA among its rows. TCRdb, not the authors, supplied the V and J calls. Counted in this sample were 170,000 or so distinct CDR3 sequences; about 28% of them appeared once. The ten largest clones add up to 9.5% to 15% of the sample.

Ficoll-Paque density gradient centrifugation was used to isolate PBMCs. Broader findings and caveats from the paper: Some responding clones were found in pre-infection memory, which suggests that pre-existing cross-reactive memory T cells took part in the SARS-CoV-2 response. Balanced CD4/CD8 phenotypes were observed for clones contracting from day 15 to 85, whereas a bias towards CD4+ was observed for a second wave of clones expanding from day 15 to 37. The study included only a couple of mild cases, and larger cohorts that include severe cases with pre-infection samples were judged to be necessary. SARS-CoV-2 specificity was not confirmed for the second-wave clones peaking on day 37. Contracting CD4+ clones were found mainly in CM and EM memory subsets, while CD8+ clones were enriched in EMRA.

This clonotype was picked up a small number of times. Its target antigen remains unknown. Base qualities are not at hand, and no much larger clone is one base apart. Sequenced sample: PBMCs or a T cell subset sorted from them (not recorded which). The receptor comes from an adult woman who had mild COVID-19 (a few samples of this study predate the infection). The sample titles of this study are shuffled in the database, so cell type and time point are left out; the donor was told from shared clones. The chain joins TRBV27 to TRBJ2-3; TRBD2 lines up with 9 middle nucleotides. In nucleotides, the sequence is TGTGCCAGCCATAGCGGGAGAGGGGCAGATACGCAGTATTTT. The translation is CASHSGRGADTQYF.